This T cell receptor beta chain was identified during a study of blood T cell repertoires in COVID-19. Turning to the study itself: Specimens from acute and convalescent COVID-19 originated in the United States, Italy and Spain.

Which cohort a participant joined came from the clinical history participants gave. The assay was immunoSEQ multiplex PCR, and TCRdb's table has in-frame clones only and misses some. The sample yields 200,000 to 300,000 clones, approximately 89% seen once. The source is a woman aged 35 to 49 with acute COVID-19. Sample: PBMCs or T cells enriched from blood (not recorded which).

In DNA, the CDR3 is TGCGCCAGCAGCTCGGGAGGAGAGTGGGGTTCCTTCTACGAGCAGTACTTC. This sequence encodes CASSSGGEWGSFYEQYF. V usage is TRBV5-1 and J usage is TRBJ2-7; 7 bases are a match to TRBD2. V shed 3 bases and J 3 bases; nucleotides not matched to a gene: 15. Germline assignment: CDR1 SGHRS and CDR2 YFSETQ. The CDR3 sequence is 17 residues long.